This is a list of T cell receptor beta chains from one sample in a study of cytomegalovirus exposure and HLA in healthy donors. Sequencing used immunoSEQ multiplex PCR; TCRdb keeps in-frame clones, though not all of them. The data hold about 140,000 clones, with 88% observed a single time. The sample was PBMCs. The receptor set was obtained from a woman between 35 and 50 years old in good health and CMV-seronegative. The CDR3 runs from the conserved cysteine through the conserved F or W. Each record gives: J gene, clone size, D gene, V gene, CDR3 DNA, CDR3 protein. A D gene is named only where the DNA matches it firmly. Size is stated for part of the rows, as once, few or many counts, or as a class when the clone is expanded.

J gene: TRBJ1-2; clone size: NA; D gene: NA; V gene: TRBV7-9; CDR3 DNA: TGTGCCAGCAGCTTCCCGGAACAGGGTTGGTATGGCTACACCTTC; CDR3 protein: CASSFPEQGWYGYTF
J gene: TRBJ2-2; clone size: NA; D gene: NA; V gene: TRBV7-3; CDR3 DNA: TGTGCCAGCAGCCCAGACTTGAACACCGGGGAGCTGTTTTTT; CDR3 protein: CASSPDLNTGELFF
J gene: TRBJ2-1; clone size: NA; D gene: TRBD2; V gene: TRBV9; CDR3 DNA: TGTGCCAGCAGCGTTGGGACTAGTCTTTACAATGAGCAGTTCTTC; CDR3 protein: CASSVGTSLYNEQFF
J gene: TRBJ2-5; clone size: NA; D gene: TRBD2; V gene: TRBV5-1; CDR3 DNA: TGCGCCAGCAGCTTGGGCCCAGCGGGAGAGATAGGGGAGACCCAGTACTTC; CDR3 protein: CASSLGPAGEIGETQYF
J gene: TRBJ2-1; clone size: NA; D gene: TRBD2; V gene: TRBV7-6; CDR3 DNA: TGTGCCAGCAGCTTAGCGCCCCTAGCGGGATACAATGAGCAGTTCTTC; CDR3 protein: CASSLAPLAGYNEQFF
J gene: TRBJ1-1; clone size: few; D gene: NA; V gene: TRBV19; CDR3 DNA: TGTGCCAGTAGTATCCCAGGGATGAACACTGAAGCTTTCTTT; CDR3 protein: CASSIPGMNTEAFF
J gene: TRBJ2-2; clone size: NA; D gene: NA; V gene: TRBV4-2; CDR3 DNA: TGTGCCAGCAGGATCAGAACCGGGGAGCTGTTTTTT; CDR3 protein: CASRIRTGELFF
J gene: TRBJ1-4; clone size: NA; D gene: NA; V gene: TRBV6-6; CDR3 DNA: TGTGCCAGCAGTTACGGAGGGAGTAATGAAAAACTGTTTTTT; CDR3 protein: CASSYGGSNEKLFF
J gene: TRBJ2-3; clone size: NA; D gene: TRBD2; V gene: TRBV5-1; CDR3 DNA: TGCGCCAGCCGGCCTCGCGGGAGGGGGTCAGATACGCAGTATTTT; CDR3 protein: CASRPRGRGSDTQYF
J gene: TRBJ2-7; clone size: once; D gene: TRBD1; V gene: TRBV5-4; CDR3 DNA: TGTGCCAGCAGTCCTGGACAGGGGACCTCCTACGAGCAGTACTTC; CDR3 protein: CASSPGQGTSYEQYF
J gene: TRBJ2-5; clone size: NA; D gene: TRBD1; V gene: TRBV6-5; CDR3 DNA: TGTGCCAGCAGTTTGGACAGGGGACAGACCCAGTACTTC; CDR3 protein: CASSLDRGQTQYF
J gene: TRBJ2-3; clone size: NA; D gene: NA; V gene: TRBV7-8; CDR3 DNA: TGTGCCAGCAGCTCCTCACACCCAAGTGTAGATACGCAGTATTTT; CDR3 protein: CASSSSHPSVDTQYF
J gene: TRBJ2-1; clone size: NA; D gene: NA; V gene: TRBV6-5; CDR3 DNA: TGTGCCAGCAGTTTCGGGGGAGCGGTCTATGAGCAGTTCTTC; CDR3 protein: CASSFGGAVYEQFF
J gene: TRBJ2-3; clone size: NA; D gene: TRBD1; V gene: TRBV9; CDR3 DNA: TGTGCCAGCAGCGTAGGAACAGGGGCAGATACGCAGTATTTT; CDR3 protein: CASSVGTGADTQYF
J gene: TRBJ1-2; clone size: NA; D gene: NA; V gene: TRBV27; CDR3 DNA: TGTGCCAGCAGTTTTAGGGACAAGCGAGGCTACACCTTC; CDR3 protein: CASSFRDKRGYTF
J gene: TRBJ1-1; clone size: once; D gene: NA; V gene: TRBV11-3; CDR3 DNA: TGTGCCAGCAGCTTTAGGGGAATGAACACTGAAGCTTTCTTT; CDR3 protein: CASSFRGMNTEAFF
J gene: TRBJ1-1; clone size: NA; D gene: NA; V gene: TRBV5-4; CDR3 DNA: TGTGCCAGCAGCACCGGGACACTGAACACTGAAGCTTTCTTT; CDR3 protein: CASSTGTLNTEAFF
J gene: TRBJ2-3; clone size: NA; D gene: TRBD2; V gene: TRBV6-4; CDR3 DNA: TGTGCCAGCAGTCCGATAGCGGGACTACCCACAGATACGCAGTATTTT; CDR3 protein: CASSPIAGLPTDTQYF
J gene: TRBJ2-7; clone size: NA; D gene: TRBD2; V gene: TRBV30; CDR3 DNA: TGTGCCTGGAGGGGTAGCGGGTCGTACGAGCAGTACTTC; CDR3 protein: CAWRGSGSYEQYF
J gene: TRBJ2-1; clone size: NA; D gene: NA; V gene: TRBV4-1; CDR3 DNA: TGCGCCAGCAGCCAAGATTCGAGGGTTGAGCAGTTCTTC; CDR3 protein: CASSQDSRVEQFF
J gene: TRBJ2-3; clone size: NA; D gene: NA; V gene: TRBV5-4; CDR3 DNA: TGTGCCAGCACTGGAGCGGTGAGAGATACGCAGTATTTT; CDR3 protein: CASTGAVRDTQYF
J gene: TRBJ2-1; clone size: NA; D gene: NA; V gene: TRBV6-5; CDR3 DNA: TGTGCCAGCAGTTACTCGGGACTTGACAATGAGCAGTTCTTC; CDR3 protein: CASSYSGLDNEQFF
J gene: TRBJ2-3; clone size: NA; D gene: NA; V gene: TRBV18; CDR3 DNA: TGTGCCAGCTCACCAGCCATAGCGCCGGGCACAGATACGCAGTATTTT; CDR3 protein: CASSPAIAPGTDTQYF
J gene: TRBJ2-2; clone size: NA; D gene: NA; V gene: TRBV5-1; CDR3 DNA: TGCGCCAGCAGCTTGCTAACGGGGATGGCTGCGAACACCGGGGAGCTGTTTTTT; CDR3 protein: CASSLLTGMAANTGELFF
J gene: TRBJ2-7; clone size: NA; D gene: TRBD1; V gene: TRBV2; CDR3 DNA: TGTGCCAGCAGCCAAGGACAGACAGGGTCCTACGAGCAGTACTTC; CDR3 protein: CASSQGQTGSYEQYF
J gene: TRBJ1-1; clone size: NA; D gene: NA; V gene: TRBV10-1; CDR3 DNA: TGCGCCAGCAGTGTTGAAGGGGCGATGAACACTGAAGCTTTCTTT; CDR3 protein: CASSVEGAMNTEAFF
J gene: TRBJ1-2; clone size: NA; D gene: NA; V gene: TRBV11-3; CDR3 DNA: TGTGCCAGCAGCTTAGGCGGCAATTATGGCTACACCTTC; CDR3 protein: CASSLGGNYGYTF
J gene: TRBJ1-2; clone size: few; D gene: NA; V gene: TRBV4-3; CDR3 DNA: TGCGCCAGCAGCCAAGAAGTCAGGAATGGCTACACCTTC; CDR3 protein: CASSQEVRNGYTF
J gene: TRBJ1-1; clone size: NA; D gene: NA; V gene: TRBV6-5; CDR3 DNA: TGTGCCAGCAGTTACTCTTGGGCCGCGAACACTGAAGCTTTCTTT; CDR3 protein: CASSYSWAANTEAFF
J gene: TRBJ2-1; clone size: few; D gene: TRBD2; V gene: TRBV27; CDR3 DNA: TGTGCCAGCAGTGCCTGGCTAGCGGCATACAATGAGCAGTTCTTC; CDR3 protein: CASSAWLAAYNEQFF
J gene: TRBJ2-5; clone size: NA; D gene: NA; V gene: TRBV30; CDR3 DNA: TGTGCCTGGAGCCCAGGCGTGGAGACCCAGTACTTC; CDR3 protein: CAWSPGVETQYF
J gene: TRBJ2-7; clone size: NA; D gene: NA; V gene: TRBV30; CDR3 DNA: TGTGCCTGGAGGCAGGGCGGCGGGCAGTACTTC; CDR3 protein: CAWRQGGGQYF
J gene: TRBJ2-7; clone size: NA; D gene: TRBD1; V gene: TRBV28; CDR3 DNA: TGTGCCAGCAGTTTATCCCTCCGAGACAGGGCAACCTACGAGCAGTACTTC; CDR3 protein: CASSLSLRDRATYEQYF
J gene: TRBJ2-7; clone size: once; D gene: TRBD2; V gene: TRBV29-1; CDR3 DNA: TGCAGCGTTGAAGATGATACGGGGAGGGGCTCCTACGAGCAGTACTTC; CDR3 protein: CSVEDDTGRGSYEQYF
J gene: TRBJ1-2; clone size: NA; D gene: NA; V gene: TRBV5-4; CDR3 DNA: TGTGCCAGCAGCTCGCAAGGGGGGGGTGGATATGGCTACACCTTC; CDR3 protein: CASSSQGGGGYGYTF
J gene: TRBJ2-1; clone size: NA; D gene: NA; V gene: TRBV7-8; CDR3 DNA: TGTGCCAGCAGCTTAGACCCGAGCTCCTACAATGAGCAGTTCTTC; CDR3 protein: CASSLDPSSYNEQFF
J gene: TRBJ2-6; clone size: NA; D gene: NA; V gene: TRBV19; CDR3 DNA: TGTGCCAGTACGGTCACCTCTGGGGCCAACGTCCTGACTTTC; CDR3 protein: CASTVTSGANVLTF